The rows below give T cell receptor beta chains drawn from one sample of a study of blood T cell repertoires in COVID-19. Assay used: immunoSEQ multiplex PCR; TCRdb lists only in-frame clones, some missing. The sample lists about 240,000 clones, around 87% occurring once. Material: peripheral blood. These receptors all stem from a man aged 55 to 70 who had recovered from COVID-19. The conserved cysteine and the conserved F or W are not part of the CDR3 here. Each record gives: V gene, clone size, D gene, CDR3 protein. The D gene is left open where the match is weak. Only some rows state a clone size, as once, few, many or a class for expanded clones.

v_gene: TRBV5-1
abundance: once
d_gene: NA
CDR3aa: ASSLGQAVLYGYT

v_gene: TRBV10-3
abundance: NA
d_gene: NA
CDR3aa: ATRDYGYT

v_gene: TRBV5-1
abundance: NA
d_gene: TRBD2
CDR3aa: ASSLAGGSSYEQY

v_gene: TRBV7-2
abundance: few
d_gene: TRBD2
CDR3aa: ASSYSLAGGPDTQY

v_gene: TRBV29-1
abundance: NA
d_gene: NA
CDR3aa: SGKRAGRETQY

v_gene: TRBV7-9
abundance: once
d_gene: NA
CDR3aa: ASSLAQVSAF

v_gene: TRBV5-8
abundance: NA
d_gene: TRBD1
CDR3aa: ASSRGQVSNQPQH

v_gene: TRBV27
abundance: NA
d_gene: NA
CDR3aa: ASSPAGMGEKLF

v_gene: TRBV4-2
abundance: NA
d_gene: NA
CDR3aa: ASSLGLLSNSPLH

v_gene: TRBV4-2
abundance: NA
d_gene: TRBD1
CDR3aa: ASSQEGTGGNEKLF

v_gene: TRBV5-6
abundance: NA
d_gene: TRBD1
CDR3aa: ASGDRARETQY

v_gene: TRBV5-6
abundance: NA
d_gene: NA
CDR3aa: ASQGSPDDTQY

v_gene: TRBV27
abundance: NA
d_gene: NA
CDR3aa: ASSFPLLHLGHGYT

v_gene: TRBV7-9
abundance: NA
d_gene: NA
CDR3aa: ASSLGSGDYGYT

v_gene: TRBV7-9
abundance: NA
d_gene: TRBD1
CDR3aa: ASSSGGADTEAF

v_gene: TRBV12-5
abundance: NA
d_gene: NA
CDR3aa: ASGGDYNSPLH

v_gene: TRBV3-1/TRBV3-2
abundance: NA
d_gene: TRBD1
CDR3aa: ASSPQGQRISTNEKLF

v_gene: TRBV5-1
abundance: NA
d_gene: NA
CDR3aa: ASSLTDTQY

v_gene: TRBV9
abundance: NA
d_gene: NA
CDR3aa: ASSTRHSTNEKLF

v_gene: TRBV25-1
abundance: NA
d_gene: NA
CDR3aa: ASSESGRYYNEQF

v_gene: TRBV5-5
abundance: NA
d_gene: TRBD1
CDR3aa: ASSSQGTSLEQY

v_gene: TRBV5-1
abundance: NA
d_gene: TRBD1
CDR3aa: ASSLQTGANTGELF

v_gene: TRBV13
abundance: NA
d_gene: NA
CDR3aa: ASSLHRVQETQY